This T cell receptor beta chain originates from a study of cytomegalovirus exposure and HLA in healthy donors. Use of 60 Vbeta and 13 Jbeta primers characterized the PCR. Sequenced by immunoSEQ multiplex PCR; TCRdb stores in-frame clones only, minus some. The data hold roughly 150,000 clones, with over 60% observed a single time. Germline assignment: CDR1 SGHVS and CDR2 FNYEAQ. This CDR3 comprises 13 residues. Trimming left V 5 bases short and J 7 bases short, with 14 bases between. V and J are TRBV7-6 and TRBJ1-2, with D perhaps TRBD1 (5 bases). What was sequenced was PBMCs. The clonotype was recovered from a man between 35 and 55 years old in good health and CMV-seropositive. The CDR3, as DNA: TGTGCCAGCAGCCCGGGGGGTCGGAGTGGCTACACCTTC. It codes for CASSPGGRSGYTF.